This T cell receptor beta chain was sequenced for a study of T cell responses to AZD1222 COVID-19 vaccine. Study-level findings and limits: The donor cohort was predominantly white British with a female majority, and clonal diversity may have been underestimated. Baseline seropositivity occurred in only a handful of AZD1222 recipients.

Notes on this clone: Its matching antigen is unknown.

Measured with immunoSEQ multiplex PCR; TCRdb has only the in-frame clones, and not every one. The sample consists of about 140,000 clones, approximately 90% of them appearing once. The source material was peripheral blood, sampled 28 days after the second AZD1222 dose. The receptor was derived from an adult who received the AZD1222 COVID-19 vaccine.

The CDR3 loop is CASSEPDPTDTQYF. The CDR3 coding sequence is TGCGCCAGCAGTGAGCCGGACCCCACAGATACGCAGTATTTT. This chain joins TRBV10-1 and TRBJ2-3; D is ambiguous. This CDR3 comprises 14 residues. Trimming pared 2 bases from V and 2 bases from J, leaving 8 bases between. Germline V gene lookup returns CDR1 WNHNN and CDR2 SYGVQD (reference sequence).